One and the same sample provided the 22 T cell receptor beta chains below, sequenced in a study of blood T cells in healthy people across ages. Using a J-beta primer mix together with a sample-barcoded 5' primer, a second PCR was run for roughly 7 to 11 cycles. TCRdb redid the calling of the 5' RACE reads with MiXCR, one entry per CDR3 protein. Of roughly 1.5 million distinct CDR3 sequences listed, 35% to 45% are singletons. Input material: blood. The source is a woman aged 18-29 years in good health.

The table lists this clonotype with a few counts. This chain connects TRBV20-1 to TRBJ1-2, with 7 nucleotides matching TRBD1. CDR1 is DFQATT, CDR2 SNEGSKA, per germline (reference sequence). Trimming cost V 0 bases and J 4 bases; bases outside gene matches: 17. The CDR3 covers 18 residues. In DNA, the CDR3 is TGCAGTGCTAGAGATCGAGCGCGGACAGGCCCAGACGTCTATGGCTACACCTTC. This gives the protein CSARDRARTGPDVYGYTF.

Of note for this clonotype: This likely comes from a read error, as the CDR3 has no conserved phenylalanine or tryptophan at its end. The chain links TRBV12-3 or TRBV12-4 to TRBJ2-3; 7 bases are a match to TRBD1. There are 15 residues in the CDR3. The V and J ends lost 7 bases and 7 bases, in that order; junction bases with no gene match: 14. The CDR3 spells CASTLRRGQANTQYS. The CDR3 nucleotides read TGTGCCAGCACCCTAAGAAGGGGGCAGGCCAATACGCAGTATTCT.

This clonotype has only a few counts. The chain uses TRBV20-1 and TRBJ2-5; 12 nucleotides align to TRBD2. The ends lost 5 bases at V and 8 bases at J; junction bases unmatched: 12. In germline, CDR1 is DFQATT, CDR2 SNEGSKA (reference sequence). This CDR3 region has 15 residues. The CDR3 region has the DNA TGCAGTGCTGATCTTCCTAGCGGGGGGGTAGCTACCCAGTACTTC. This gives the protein CSADLPSGGVATQYF.

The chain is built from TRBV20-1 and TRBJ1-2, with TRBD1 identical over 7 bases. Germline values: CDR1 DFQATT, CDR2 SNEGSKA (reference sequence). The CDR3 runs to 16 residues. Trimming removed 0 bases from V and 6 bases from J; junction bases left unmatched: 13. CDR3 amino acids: CSARDPRRGQRHGYTF. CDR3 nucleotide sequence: TGCAGTGCTAGAGATCCGCGAAGGGGACAGCGGCATGGCTACACCTTC.

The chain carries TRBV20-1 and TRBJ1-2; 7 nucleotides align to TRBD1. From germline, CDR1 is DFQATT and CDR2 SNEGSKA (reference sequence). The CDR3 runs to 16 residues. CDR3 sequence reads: CSDVRQGSMPKSGYTF. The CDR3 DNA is TGCAGCGACGTAAGACAGGGTTCTATGCCCAAATCTGGCTACACCTTC.

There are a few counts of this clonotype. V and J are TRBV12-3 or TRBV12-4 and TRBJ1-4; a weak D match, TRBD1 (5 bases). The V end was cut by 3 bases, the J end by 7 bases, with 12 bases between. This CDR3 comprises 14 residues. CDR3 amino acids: CASSFGPGREKLFF. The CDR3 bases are TGTGCCAGCAGTTTTGGGCCAGGGCGTGAAAAACTGTTTTTT.

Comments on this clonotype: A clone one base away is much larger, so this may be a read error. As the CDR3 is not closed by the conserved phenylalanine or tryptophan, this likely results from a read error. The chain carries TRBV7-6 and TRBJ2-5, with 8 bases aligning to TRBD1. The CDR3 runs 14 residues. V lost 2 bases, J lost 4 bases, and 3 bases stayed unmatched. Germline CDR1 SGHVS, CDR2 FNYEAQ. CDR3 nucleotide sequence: TGTGCCAGCAGCTTAAGCAGGGGGCTAGAGACCCAGTACTTA. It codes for CASSLSRGLETQYL.

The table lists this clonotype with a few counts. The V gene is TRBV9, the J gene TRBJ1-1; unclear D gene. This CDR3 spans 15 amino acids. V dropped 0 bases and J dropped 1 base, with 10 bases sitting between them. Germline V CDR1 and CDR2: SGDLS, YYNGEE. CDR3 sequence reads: CASSVGLSGNTEAFF. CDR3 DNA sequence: TGTGCCAGCAGCGTAGGTCTCTCCGGGAACACTGAAGCTTTCTTT.

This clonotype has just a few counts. The CDR3 protein is CASSHRGEGSYEQYF. CDR3 DNA sequence: TGTGCCAGCAGCCATCGAGGGGAGGGTAGTTACGAGCAGTACTTC. This chain links TRBV7-2 with TRBJ2-7, with 7 positions matching TRBD2. Per germline, CDR1 SGHTA and CDR2 FQGNSA. The CDR3 contains 15 residues. Trimming at V came to 5 bases and at J to 4 bases, leaving 11 bases not matched to a gene. Combining the CDR3 with reference TRBV7-2 and TRBJ2-7 gives the whole variable domain GAGVSQSPSNKVTEKGKDVELRCDPISGHTALYWYRQSLGQGLEFLIYFQGNSAPDKSGLPSDRFSAERTGGSVSTLTIQRTQQEDSAVYLCASSHRGEGSYEQYFGPGTRLTVT.

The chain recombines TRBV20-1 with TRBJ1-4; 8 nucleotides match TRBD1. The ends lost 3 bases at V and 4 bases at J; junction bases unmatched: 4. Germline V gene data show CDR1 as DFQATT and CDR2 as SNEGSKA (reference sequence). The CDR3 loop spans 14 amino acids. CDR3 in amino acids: CSASADRGNEKLFF. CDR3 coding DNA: TGCAGTGCTAGCGCCGACAGGGGTAATGAAAAACTGTTTTTT.

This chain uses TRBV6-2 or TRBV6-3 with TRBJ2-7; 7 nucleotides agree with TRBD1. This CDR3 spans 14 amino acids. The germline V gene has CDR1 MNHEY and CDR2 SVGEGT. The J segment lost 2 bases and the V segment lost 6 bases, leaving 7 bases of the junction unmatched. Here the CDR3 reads CASRGQTYTYEQYF. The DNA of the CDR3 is TGTGCCAGCAGGGGACAGACATACACCTACGAGCAGTACTTC.

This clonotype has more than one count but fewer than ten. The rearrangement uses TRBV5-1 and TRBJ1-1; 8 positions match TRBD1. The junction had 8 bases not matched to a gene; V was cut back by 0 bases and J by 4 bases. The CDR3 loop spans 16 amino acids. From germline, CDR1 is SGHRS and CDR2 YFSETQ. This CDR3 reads CASSLAGQGALTEAFF. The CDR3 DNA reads TGCGCCAGCAGCTTGGCTGGACAGGGAGCTCTCACTGAAGCTTTCTTT.

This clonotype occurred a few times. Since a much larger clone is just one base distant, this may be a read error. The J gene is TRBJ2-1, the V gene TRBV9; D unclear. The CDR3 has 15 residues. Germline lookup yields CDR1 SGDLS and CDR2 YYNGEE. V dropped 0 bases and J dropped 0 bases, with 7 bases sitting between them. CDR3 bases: TGTGCCAGCAGCGTAGAACAGAGCTCCTACAATGAGCAGTTCTTC. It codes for CASSVEQSSYNEQFF.

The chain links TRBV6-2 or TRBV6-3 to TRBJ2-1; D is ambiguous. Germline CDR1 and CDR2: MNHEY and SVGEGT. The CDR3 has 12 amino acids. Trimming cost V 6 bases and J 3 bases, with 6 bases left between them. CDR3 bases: TGTGCCAGCAGAAGCAACTACAATGAGCAGTTCTTC. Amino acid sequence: CASRSNYNEQFF.

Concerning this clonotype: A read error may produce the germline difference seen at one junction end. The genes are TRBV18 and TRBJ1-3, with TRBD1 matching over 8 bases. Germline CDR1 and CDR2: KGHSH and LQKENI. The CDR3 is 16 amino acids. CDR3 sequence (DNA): TGTGCCAGCTCGCAAGACAGGGGCTTCTCTGGAAACACCGTATATTTT. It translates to CASSQDRGFSGNTVYF.

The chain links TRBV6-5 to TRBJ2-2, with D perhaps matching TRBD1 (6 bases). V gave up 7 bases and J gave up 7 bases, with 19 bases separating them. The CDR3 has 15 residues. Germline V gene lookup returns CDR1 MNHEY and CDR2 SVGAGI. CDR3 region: CASNLGAGLLGELFF. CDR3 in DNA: TGTGCCAGCAATTTGGGGGCAGGGCTTCTCGGGGAGCTGTTTTTT.

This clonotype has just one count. The CDR3 coding sequence is TGCAGCGTTGAGACTAGGGGGCGAGAGACCCAGTACTTC. This codes for CSVETRGRETQYF. The rearrangement joins TRBV29-1 to TRBJ2-7; maybe TRBD1 (7 bases). The DNA matches TRBJ2-5 better at its end, which makes the J call doubtful. There are 13 residues in the CDR3. CDR1 SQVTM and CDR2 ANQGSEA come from the germline V gene.

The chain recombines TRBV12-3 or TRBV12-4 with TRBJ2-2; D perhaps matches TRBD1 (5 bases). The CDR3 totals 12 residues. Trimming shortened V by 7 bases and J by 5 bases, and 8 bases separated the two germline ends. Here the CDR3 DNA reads TGTGCCAGCAACGACAGAACCGGGGAGCTGTTTTTT. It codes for CASNDRTGELFF.

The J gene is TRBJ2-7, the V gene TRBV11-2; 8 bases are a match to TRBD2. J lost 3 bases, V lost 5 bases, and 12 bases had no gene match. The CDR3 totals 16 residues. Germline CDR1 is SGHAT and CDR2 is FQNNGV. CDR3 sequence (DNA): TGTGCCAGCAGCCTCGCCAGCGGGAGAGGTTTCTACGAGCAGTACTTC. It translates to CASSLASGRGFYEQYF. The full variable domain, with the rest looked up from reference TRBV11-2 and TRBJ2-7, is EAGVAQSPRYKIIEKRQSVAFWCNPISGHATLYWYQQILGQGPKLLIQFQNNGVVDDSQLPKDRFSAERLKGVDSTLKIQPAKLEDSAVYLCASSLASGRGFYEQYFGPGTRLTVT.

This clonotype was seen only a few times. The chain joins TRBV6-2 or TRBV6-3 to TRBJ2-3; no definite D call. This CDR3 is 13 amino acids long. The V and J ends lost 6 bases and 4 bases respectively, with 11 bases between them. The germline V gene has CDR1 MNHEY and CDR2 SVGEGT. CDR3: CASSSDPPDTQYF. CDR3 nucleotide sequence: TGTGCCAGCAGCTCGGACCCGCCAGATACGCAGTATTTT.

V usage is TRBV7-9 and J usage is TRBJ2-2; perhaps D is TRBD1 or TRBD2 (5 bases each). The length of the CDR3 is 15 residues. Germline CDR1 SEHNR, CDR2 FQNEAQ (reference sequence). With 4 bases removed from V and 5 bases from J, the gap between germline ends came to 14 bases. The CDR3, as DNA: TGTGCCAGCAGCTCGTATTGGGACCATACCGGGGAGCTGTTTTTT. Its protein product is CASSSYWDHTGELFF.

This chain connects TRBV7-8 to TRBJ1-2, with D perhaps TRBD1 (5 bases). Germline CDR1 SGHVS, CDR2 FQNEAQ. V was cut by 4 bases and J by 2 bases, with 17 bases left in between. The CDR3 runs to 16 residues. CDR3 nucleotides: TGTGCCAGCAGCTCCCGAACACCGGACAAGAACTATGGCTACACCTTC. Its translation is CASSSRTPDKNYGYTF.